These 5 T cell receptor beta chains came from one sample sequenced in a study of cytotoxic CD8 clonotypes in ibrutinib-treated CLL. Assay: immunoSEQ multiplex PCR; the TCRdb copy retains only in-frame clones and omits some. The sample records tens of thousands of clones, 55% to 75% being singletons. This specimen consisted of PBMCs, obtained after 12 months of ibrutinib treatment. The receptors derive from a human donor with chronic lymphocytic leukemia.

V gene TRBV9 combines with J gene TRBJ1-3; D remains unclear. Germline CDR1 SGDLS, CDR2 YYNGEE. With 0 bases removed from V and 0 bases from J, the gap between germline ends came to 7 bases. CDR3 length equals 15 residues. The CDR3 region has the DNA TGTGCCAGCAGCGTAGGAACGGGCTCTGGAAACACCATATATTTT. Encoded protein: CASSVGTGSGNTIYF. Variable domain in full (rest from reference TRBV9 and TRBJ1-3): DSGVTQTPKHLITATGQRVTLRCSPRSGDLSVYWYQQSLDQGLQFLIQYYNGEERAKGNILERFSAQQFPDLHSELNLSSLELGDSALYFCASSVGTGSGNTIYFGEGSWLTVV.

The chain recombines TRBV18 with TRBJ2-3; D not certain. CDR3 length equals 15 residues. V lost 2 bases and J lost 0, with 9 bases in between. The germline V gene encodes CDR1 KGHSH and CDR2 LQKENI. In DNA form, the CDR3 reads TGTGCCAGCTCACCAACCGGGTCCAGCACAGATACGCAGTATTTT. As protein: CASSPTGSSTDTQYF.

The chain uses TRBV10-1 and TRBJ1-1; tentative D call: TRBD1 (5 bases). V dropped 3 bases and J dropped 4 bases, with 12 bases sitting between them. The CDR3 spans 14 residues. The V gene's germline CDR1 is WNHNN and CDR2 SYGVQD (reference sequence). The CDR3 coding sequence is TGCGCCAGCAGTGACAGGGCTCTGGCCACTGAAGCTTTCTTT. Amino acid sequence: CASSDRALATEAFF.

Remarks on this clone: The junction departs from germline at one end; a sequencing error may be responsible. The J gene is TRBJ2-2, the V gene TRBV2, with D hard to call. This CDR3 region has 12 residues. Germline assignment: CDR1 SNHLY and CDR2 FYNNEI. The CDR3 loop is CASREGSRELFF. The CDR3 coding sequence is TGTGCCAGCAGGGAAGGGTCACGGGAGCTGTTTTTT.

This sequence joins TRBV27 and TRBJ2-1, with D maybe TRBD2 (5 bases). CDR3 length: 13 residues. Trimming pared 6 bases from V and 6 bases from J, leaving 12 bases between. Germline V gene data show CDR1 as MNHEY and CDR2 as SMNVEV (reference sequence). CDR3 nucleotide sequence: TGTGCCAGCAGGGTAGGACGGGGCAATGAGCAGTTCTTC. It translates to CASRVGRGNEQFF.